The clone carrying this T cell receptor (beta chain) has just a few counts. This entry belongs to a study of blood T cell repertoires in COVID-19. Study overall: Donors in the United States, Italy and Spain gave samples during acute or convalescent COVID-19.

Germline V gene sequence: CDR1 SGHNT, CDR2 YYREEE (reference sequence). CDR3 length: 15 residues. V was clipped by 2 bases and J by 4 bases; unmatched bases: 6. TCRdb's copy holds only in-frame clones and misses some; the assay was immunoSEQ multiplex PCR. Of fewer than 50,000 clones listed, around four fifths are singletons. The sample consisted of peripheral blood. This chain connects TRBV5-4 to TRBJ1-3; TRBD1 matches 7 bases. The sequence came from a human donor in a cohort sampled during active COVID-19. For the CDR3, the DNA is TGTGCCAGCAGCTTAGGGGGCGCAGGAGGAAACACCATATATTTT. This translates into CASSLGGAGGNTIYF.